The next 3 T cell receptor beta chains were all read from a single sample in a study of glioma-infiltrating T cells after dendritic cell vaccination (dated by TCRdb to the mid-2010s). Libraries were built with the immunoSEQ multiplex PCR assay. TCRdb took this table from immuneACCESS and kept in-frame rearrangements with V and J called. Such tables lack part of the clones; where checked against another copy, unresolved V genes explain under half of the gap, and the rest is unexplained. The sample profile shows about 92,000 clones; over 75% of them were found once. The ten largest make up about 15% of the sample. Sample: blood, taken before dendritic cell vaccination. These receptors were taken from a human donor with glioblastoma.

This chain connects TRBV2 to TRBJ1-1; D is unresolved. Germline V gives CDR1 SNHLY, CDR2 FYNNEI. The CDR3 contains 13 residues. Between the trimmed V and J ends, which lost 4 bases and 4 bases, there was a span of 10 bases. CDR3 bases: TGTGCCAGCAGTGTCGAGGAAACCACTGAAGCTTTCTTT. Translated, it gives CASSVEETTEAFF.

V is TRBV7-3 and J is TRBJ1-2; 8 nucleotides agree with TRBD1. The germline V gene has CDR1 SGHTA and CDR2 FQGTGA. Trimming removed 6 bases from V and 3 bases from J; junction bases left unmatched: 12. The CDR3 is 16 amino acids. The CDR3 DNA is TGTGCCAGCAGGTTATTGGCAGGGGGCGCAGACTATGGCTACACCTTC. Encoded protein: CASRLLAGGADYGYTF.

This clone occurred a few times. The V call is TRBV5-4, the J call TRBJ2-1; D is uncertain. This CDR3 region has 14 residues. Germline CDR1 and CDR2: SGHNT and YYREEE (reference sequence). V lost 0 bases, J lost 6 bases, and 10 bases lay in between. The CDR3 coding sequence is TGTGCCAGCAGCTTGGAGGTGCAGCGCAATGAGCAGTTCTTC. Protein: CASSLEVQRNEQFF.